The rows below give T cell receptor beta chains drawn from one sample of a study of vaccination effects on CD4 cells after COVID-19. Some clones are missing from TCRdb's copy, which holds only in-frame ones; the method was immunoSEQ multiplex PCR. The sample holds 29,000 or so clones, 74% seen once. The antigens of these receptors remain unknown. Material: CD4+ T cells from PBMCs cultured with HCoV-OC43 spike peptides, obtained after COVID-19 vaccination. These receptors were taken from a human donor who received a COVID-19 vaccine. The CDR3 runs from the conserved cysteine through the conserved F or W. A D gene is named only where the DNA matches it firmly. Not all rows give a size; the values are once, few, many and, for expanded clones, a class.

D gene,clone size,J gene,V gene,CDR3 protein,CDR3 DNA
NA,NA,TRBJ2-7,TRBV19,CASKEAFAYEQYF,TGTGCCAGTAAGGAAGCTTTTGCCTACGAGCAGTACTTC
TRBD1,NA,TRBJ2-3,TRBV27,CASSDLPGQGTDTQYF,TGTGCCAGCAGTGACCTACCGGGACAGGGAACAGATACGCAGTATTTT
NA,once,TRBJ1-2,TRBV19,CASSSLIADGYTF,TGTGCCAGTAGTAGCCTTATTGCAGATGGCTACACCTTC
NA,NA,TRBJ2-7,TRBV5-1,CASSTWDEQYF,TGCGCCAGCAGCACATGGGACGAGCAGTACTTC
NA,NA,TRBJ1-2,TRBV24-1,CATSDSLEDHGYTF,TGTGCCACCAGTGATTCTCTGGAGGACCACGGCTACACCTTC
TRBD2,once,TRBJ2-5,TRBV29-1,CSVKANSGSVYETQYF,TGCAGCGTCAAGGCCAATAGCGGGAGCGTTTATGAGACCCAGTACTTC
NA,few,TRBJ1-5,TRBV30,CAWRGLNSNQPQHF,TGTGCCTGGAGGGGGCTGAATAGCAATCAGCCCCAGCATTTT
NA,NA,TRBJ2-3,TRBV4-2,CASSPSQGSRTDTQYF,TGTGCCAGCAGCCCGTCCCAGGGAAGCCGCACAGATACGCAGTATTTT
NA,NA,TRBJ2-2,TRBV4-1,CASSQGGSGELFF,TGCGCCAGCAGCCAAGGGGGGTCCGGGGAGCTGTTTTTT
NA,NA,TRBJ2-5,TRBV5-5,CASSLQGQETQYF,TGTGCCAGCAGCTTGCAGGGGCAAGAGACCCAGTACTTC
TRBD1,NA,TRBJ2-2,TRBV3-1/TRBV3-2,CASSQGQGDTGELFF,TGTGCCAGCAGCCAGGGCCAGGGGGACACCGGGGAGCTGTTTTTT
TRBD2,NA,TRBJ2-1,TRBV4-2,CASSQASGGSYNEQFF,TGTGCCAGCAGCCAAGCTTCCGGGGGGTCGTACAATGAGCAGTTCTTC
TRBD2,NA,TRBJ2-3,TRBV3-1/TRBV3-2,CASSQGGGTSGTDTQYF,TGTGCCAGCAGCCAAGGGGGGGGGACTAGCGGCACAGATACGCAGTATTTT
TRBD1,once,TRBJ1-1,TRBV19,CASSTRGTGGIADTEAFF,TGTGCCAGTAGTACAAGGGGGACAGGTGGTATTGCGGACACTGAAGCTTTCTTT
NA,NA,TRBJ1-2,TRBV3-1/TRBV3-2,CASSRGPDGAYGYTF,TGTGCCAGCTCCCGGGGGCCCGACGGCGCCTATGGCTACACCTTC
NA,large,TRBJ2-2,TRBV7-9,CASSLGGNTGELFF,TGTGCCAGCAGCTTAGGGGGTAACACCGGGGAGCTGTTTTTT
NA,NA,TRBJ2-4,TRBV10-3,CAISESTVGGKAKNIQYF,TGTGCCATCAGTGAGTCAACGGTTGGGGGGAAGGCCAAAAACATTCAGTACTTC
TRBD1,NA,TRBJ1-4,TRBV5-1,CASSSQGTNEKLFF,TGCGCCAGCAGTTCACAGGGGACTAATGAAAAACTGTTTTTT
TRBD1,NA,TRBJ2-7,TRBV29-1,CSVRFSVTGGYEQYF,TGCAGCGTTCGGTTCTCGGTTACAGGGGGATACGAGCAGTACTTC
TRBD1,NA,TRBJ2-7,TRBV2,CASRTGDTYEQYF,TGTGCCAGCCGGACAGGGGATACCTACGAGCAGTACTTC
TRBD2,NA,TRBJ2-3,TRBV29-1,CSGGTSGRAATDTQYF,TGCAGCGGGGGGACTAGCGGGAGGGCGGCCACAGATACGCAGTATTTT
TRBD1,NA,TRBJ1-6,TRBV11-2,CASSLGQGFYNSPLHF,TGTGCCAGCAGCTTGGGACAGGGATTTTATAATTCACCCCTCCACTTT
NA,NA,TRBJ1-1,TRBV6-5,CASSYGWERNTEAFF,TGTGCCAGCAGTTACGGGTGGGAAAGGAACACTGAAGCTTTCTTT
NA,NA,TRBJ2-3,TRBV30,CAWSRGSGDTQYF,TGTGCCTGGAGTCGGGGTTCCGGGGATACGCAGTATTTT
NA,NA,TRBJ2-1,TRBV5-5,CASSPAVPGPINEQFF,TGTGCCAGCAGCCCGGCGGTCCCGGGGCCAATTAATGAGCAGTTCTTC
NA,NA,TRBJ2-4,TRBV29-1,CSVEGGGLANIQYF,TGCAGCGTTGAAGGGGGGGGGCTGGCGAACATTCAGTACTTC
TRBD2,NA,TRBJ2-1,TRBV10-3,CAIGGRADNEQFF,TGTGCCATCGGCGGGAGGGCCGACAATGAGCAGTTCTTC
TRBD2,NA,TRBJ2-5,TRBV5-4,CASSLEGLAGGKETQYF,TGTGCCAGCAGCTTGGAGGGACTAGCGGGGGGAAAAGAGACCCAGTACTTC
NA,NA,TRBJ1-5,TRBV14,CASSPQGSNQPQHF,TGTGCCAGCAGCCCGCAGGGTAGCAATCAGCCCCAGCATTTT
NA,NA,TRBJ1-4,TRBV6-5,CASKDSATNEKLFF,TGTGCCAGCAAGGACAGTGCAACTAATGAAAAACTGTTTTTT
TRBD2,NA,TRBJ2-2,TRBV19,CASSITSGGDTTGELFF,TGTGCCAGTAGTATAACTAGCGGGGGGGATACTACCGGGGAGCTGTTTTTT
TRBD2,NA,TRBJ2-1,TRBV13,CASSLLGLLAGNNEQFF,TGTGCCAGCAGCTTACTTGGGCTTCTAGCGGGAAACAATGAGCAGTTCTTC
NA,few,TRBJ2-7,TRBV5-1,CASSFNAISSYEQYF,TGCGCCAGCAGCTTTAACGCTATCAGCTCCTACGAGCAGTACTTC
NA,NA,TRBJ2-5,TRBV11-2,CASSLRTVGETQYF,TGTGCCAGCAGCTTACGCACCGTGGGGGAGACCCAGTACTTC
TRBD1,NA,TRBJ2-1,TRBV19,CASSTRGRWNEQFF,TGTGCCAGTAGTACAAGGGGGCGATGGAATGAGCAGTTCTTC
TRBD1,few,TRBJ2-7,TRBV6-5,CASKTGGIHEQYF,TGTGCCAGCAAGACAGGGGGAATCCACGAGCAGTACTTC
NA,NA,TRBJ1-1,TRBV12-3/TRBV12-4,CASTPGGGTEAFF,TGTGCCAGCACCCCTGGGGGGGGCACTGAAGCTTTCTTT
NA,NA,TRBJ1-5,TRBV2,CASSEALWGQPQHF,TGTGCCAGCAGTGAAGCGCTGTGGGGACAGCCCCAGCATTTT
NA,NA,TRBJ2-7,TRBV7-2,CASTPGGYEQYF,TGTGCCAGCACCCCTGGGGGATACGAGCAGTACTTC
NA,NA,TRBJ1-2,TRBV29-1,CSARVSLLGGYTF,TGCAGCGCCCGAGTGTCGCTCTTGGGAGGCTACACCTTC
NA,once,TRBJ2-2,TRBV5-6,CASSLALGATNTGELFF,TGTGCCAGCAGCTTGGCTCTGGGGGCGACGAACACCGGGGAGCTGTTTTTT
NA,NA,TRBJ1-4,TRBV3-1/TRBV3-2,CASSHPQGPTNEKLFF,TGTGCCAGCAGCCACCCACAGGGTCCAACTAATGAAAAACTGTTTTTT
NA,NA,TRBJ2-1,TRBV10-1,CASSELEGASSGAYNEQFF,TGCGCCAGCAGTGAGTTGGAGGGGGCGTCTAGCGGAGCCTACAATGAGCAGTTCTTC